This entry describes one T cell receptor (beta chain). This specimen belongs to a study of blood T cell repertoires in COVID-19. As for the study in general: PBMCs, B-cell-depleted T cells, or T cells provided the cDNA or gDNA that made up the material.

Sequencing was performed with immunoSEQ multiplex PCR; in TCRdb, only in-frame clones are kept and a portion is missing. The profile shows 300,000 to 400,000 clones, around nine tenths of them singletons. The sequence derives from a woman aged 18-29 years who had recovered from COVID-19. The sequenced material came from peripheral blood.

The CDR3 DNA reads as TGTGCCAGCAGCTTAGTCATCGGGGAAGAGACCCAGTACTTC. Its translation is CASSLVIGEETQYF. The rearrangement uses TRBV7-2 and TRBJ2-5; D may be TRBD2 (5 bases). CDR3 length: 14 residues. V lost 1 base and J lost 3, with 9 bases in between. Germline V gives CDR1 SGHTA, CDR2 FQGNSA.